These T cell receptor beta chains were read from a single sample in a study of CD8+CD57+ T cells in acquired aplastic anemia. TCRdb itself ran the reads through MiXCR, one entry per CDR3 protein. The top ten hold around 32% of the sample, which has 98,000 or so distinct CDR3 sequences, about half seen once. Sequencing input: sorted CD4+, CD8+, or CD8+CD57+ T cells (not recorded which) from PBMCs. The receptors were gathered from a human donor in good health, serving as a control. The CDR3 runs from the conserved cysteine through the conserved F or W. A D gene is named only where the DNA matches it firmly. Clone size is shown for a subset of rows, as once, few, many or a class of expanded clone.

v_call: TRBV7-9; d_call: TRBD1; j_call: TRBJ2-7; clone_size: -; cdr3_aa: CASSSRDRVGYEQYF; cdr3_nt: TGTGCCAGCAGCTCGAGGGACAGGGTAGGGTACGAGCAGTACTTC
v_call: TRBV7-2; d_call: -; j_call: TRBJ1-6; clone_size: -; cdr3_aa: CASSQGTLRRDSPLHF; cdr3_nt: TGTGCCAGCAGCCAAGGGACATTAAGGAGGGATTCACCCCTCCACTTT
v_call: TRBV7-2; d_call: -; j_call: TRBJ2-1; clone_size: many; cdr3_aa: CASSLADGDEQFF; cdr3_nt: TGTGCCAGCAGCTTAGCCGACGGAGATGAGCAGTTCTTC
v_call: TRBV7-2; d_call: -; j_call: TRBJ1-5; clone_size: -; cdr3_aa: CASSFAVGQNNQPQHF; cdr3_nt: TGTGCCAGCAGCTTCGCGGTGGGGCAGAACAATCAGCCCCAGCATTTT
v_call: TRBV7-9; d_call: TRBD2; j_call: TRBJ2-3; clone_size: many; cdr3_aa: CASSLLGGTTDTQYF; cdr3_nt: TGTGCCAGCAGCTTACTCGGGGGGACCACAGATACGCAGTATTTT
v_call: TRBV19; d_call: -; j_call: TRBJ1-5; clone_size: -; cdr3_aa: CASSIGLIGQNQPQHF; cdr3_nt: TGTGCCAGTAGTATAGGGTTAATAGGGCAGAATCAGCCCCAGCATTTT
v_call: TRBV19; d_call: TRBD1; j_call: TRBJ1-1; clone_size: many; cdr3_aa: CASEQGAYTEAFF; cdr3_nt: TGTGCCAGCGAACAGGGGGCTTACACTGAAGCTTTCTTT
v_call: TRBV19; d_call: -; j_call: TRBJ1-4; clone_size: -; cdr3_aa: CASTLGATNEKLFF; cdr3_nt: TGTGCCAGTACCCTCGGGGCCACTAATGAAAAACTGTTTTTT
v_call: TRBV15; d_call: -; j_call: TRBJ2-2; clone_size: -; cdr3_aa: CATSRAGVTGELFF; cdr3_nt: TGTGCCACCAGCAGAGCGGGGGTCACCGGGGAGCTGTTTTTT
v_call: TRBV29-1; d_call: TRBD2; j_call: TRBJ2-5; clone_size: -; cdr3_aa: CSVGPGGRETQYF; cdr3_nt: TGCAGCGTTGGGCCGGGGGGACGAGAGACCCAGTACTTC
v_call: TRBV5-6; d_call: -; j_call: TRBJ1-5; clone_size: many; cdr3_aa: CASSASTGRQPQHF; cdr3_nt: TGTGCCAGCAGCGCATCGACAGGTCGCCAGCCCCAGCATTTT
v_call: TRBV5-5; d_call: TRBD1; j_call: TRBJ1-1; clone_size: -; cdr3_aa: CASSFKTGAPTEAFF; cdr3_nt: TGTGCCAGCAGCTTTAAGACAGGGGCGCCAACTGAAGCTTTCTTT
v_call: TRBV7-2; d_call: -; j_call: TRBJ1-2; clone_size: medium-sized; cdr3_aa: CASSLNRDLYGYTF; cdr3_nt: TGTGCCAGCAGCTTAAACCGAGACCTTTATGGCTACACCTTC
v_call: TRBV20-1; d_call: TRBD2; j_call: TRBJ2-1; clone_size: many; cdr3_aa: CSARDIGRSSGVGDEQFF; cdr3_nt: TGCAGTGCTAGAGACATAGGCCGCTCGAGCGGGGTGGGTGATGAGCAGTTCTTC
v_call: TRBV15; d_call: -; j_call: TRBJ2-6; clone_size: -; cdr3_aa: CATSRAGAGGANVLTF; cdr3_nt: TGTGCCACCAGCAGAGCGGGGGCCGGTGGGGCCAACGTCCTGACTTTC
v_call: TRBV5-6; d_call: -; j_call: TRBJ1-4; clone_size: many; cdr3_aa: CASSLDRAGNEKLFF; cdr3_nt: TGTGCCAGCAGCTTGGACAGGGCCGGTAATGAAAAACTGTTTTTT